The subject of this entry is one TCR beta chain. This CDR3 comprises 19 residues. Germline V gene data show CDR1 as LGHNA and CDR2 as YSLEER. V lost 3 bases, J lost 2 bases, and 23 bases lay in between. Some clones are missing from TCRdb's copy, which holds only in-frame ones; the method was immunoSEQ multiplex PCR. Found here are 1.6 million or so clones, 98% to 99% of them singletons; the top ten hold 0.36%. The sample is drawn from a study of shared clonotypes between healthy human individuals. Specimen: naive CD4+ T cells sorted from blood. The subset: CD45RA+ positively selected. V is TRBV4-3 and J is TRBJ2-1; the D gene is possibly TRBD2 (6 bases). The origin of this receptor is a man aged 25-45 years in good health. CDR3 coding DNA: TGCGCCAGCAGCCAGCCCAAGGGATCCGGGAGTCTTCCCTACAATGAGCAGTTCTTC. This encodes CASSQPKGSGSLPYNEQFF.